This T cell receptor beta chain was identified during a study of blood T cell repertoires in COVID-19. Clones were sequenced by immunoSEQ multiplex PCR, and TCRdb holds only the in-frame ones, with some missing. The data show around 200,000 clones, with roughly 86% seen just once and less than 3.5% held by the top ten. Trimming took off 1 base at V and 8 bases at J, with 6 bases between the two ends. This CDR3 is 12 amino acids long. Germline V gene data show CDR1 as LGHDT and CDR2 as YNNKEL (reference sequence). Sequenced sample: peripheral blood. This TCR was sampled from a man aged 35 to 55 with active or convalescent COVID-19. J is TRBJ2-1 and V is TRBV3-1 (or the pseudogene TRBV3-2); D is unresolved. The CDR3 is CASSQVSDEQFF. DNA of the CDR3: TGTGCCAGCAGCCAAGTCAGTGATGAGCAGTTCTTC.